Sequencing of this TCR beta chain was carried out in a study of cytomegalovirus exposure and HLA in healthy donors. Germline V gives CDR1 SEHNR, CDR2 FQNEAQ (reference sequence). The CDR3 is 19 amino acids. V was pared by 1 base and J by 5 bases, with 19 bases of the junction left unmatched. The PCR used 60 Vbeta and 13 Jbeta primers. TCRdb's table, derived via immunoSEQ multiplex PCR, lists solely in-frame clones and lacks some. The sample lists some 160,000 clones; roughly 80% were seen once. The sample comprised PBMCs. The genes are TRBV7-9 and TRBJ2-7; 8 nucleotides match TRBD1. The source is a male donor in good health and CMV-seronegative. The CDR3 loop is CASSLEGLSGGLGSDEQYF. CDR3 DNA sequence: TGTGCCAGCAGCTTAGAAGGTCTTTCAGGGGGCTTGGGGTCTGACGAGCAGTACTTC.